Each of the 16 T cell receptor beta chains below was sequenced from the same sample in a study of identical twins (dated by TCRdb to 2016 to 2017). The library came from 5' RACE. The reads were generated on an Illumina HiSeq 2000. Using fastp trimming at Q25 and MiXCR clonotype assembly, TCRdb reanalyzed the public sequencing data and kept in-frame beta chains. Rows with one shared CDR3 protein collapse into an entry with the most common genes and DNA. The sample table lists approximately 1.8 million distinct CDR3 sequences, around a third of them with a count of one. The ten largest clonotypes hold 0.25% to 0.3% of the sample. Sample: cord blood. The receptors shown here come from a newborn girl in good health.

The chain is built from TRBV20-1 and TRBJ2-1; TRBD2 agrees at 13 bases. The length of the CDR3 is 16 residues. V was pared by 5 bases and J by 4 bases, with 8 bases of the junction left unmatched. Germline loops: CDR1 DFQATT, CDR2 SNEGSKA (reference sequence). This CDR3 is CSAESRLAGGYNEQFF. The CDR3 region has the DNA TGCAGTGCTGAATCTCGACTAGCGGGGGGTTACAATGAGCAGTTCTTC.

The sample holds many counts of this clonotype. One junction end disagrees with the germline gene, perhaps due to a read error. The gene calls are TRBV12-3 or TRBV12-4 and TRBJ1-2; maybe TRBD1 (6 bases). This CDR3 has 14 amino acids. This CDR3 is CASSLDSTNYGYTF. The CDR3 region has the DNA TGCGCCAGCAGCTTGGACAGTACTAACTATGGCTACACCTTC.

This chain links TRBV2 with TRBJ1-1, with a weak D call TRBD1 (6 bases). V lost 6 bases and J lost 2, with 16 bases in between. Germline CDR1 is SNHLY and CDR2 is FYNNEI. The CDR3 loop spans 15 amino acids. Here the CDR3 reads CASRYREWTNTEAFF. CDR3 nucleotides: TGTGCCAGCAGGTACAGGGAGTGGACAAACACTGAAGCTTTCTTT. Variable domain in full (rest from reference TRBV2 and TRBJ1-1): EPEVTQTPSHQVTQMGQEVILRCVPISNHLYFYWYRQILGQKVEFLVSFYNNEISEKSEIFDDQFSVERPDGSNFTLKIRSTKLEDSAMYFCASRYREWTNTEAFFGQGTRLTVV.

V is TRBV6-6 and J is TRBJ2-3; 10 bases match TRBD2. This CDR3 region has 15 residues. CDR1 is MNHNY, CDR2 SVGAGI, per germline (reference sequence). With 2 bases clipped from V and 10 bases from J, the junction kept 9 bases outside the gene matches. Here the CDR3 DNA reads TGTGCCAGCAGTTACGGAATGACTAGCGGGCATCCGCAGTATTTT. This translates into CASSYGMTSGHPQYF.

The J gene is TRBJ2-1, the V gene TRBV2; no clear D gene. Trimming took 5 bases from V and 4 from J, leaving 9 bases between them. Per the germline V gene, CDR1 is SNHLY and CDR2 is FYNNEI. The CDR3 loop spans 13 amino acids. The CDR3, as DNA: TGTGCCAGCAGTTCCCCAGTTTACAATGAGCAGTTCTTC. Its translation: CASSSPVYNEQFF.

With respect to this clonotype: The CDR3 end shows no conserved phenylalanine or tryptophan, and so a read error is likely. DNA for the CDR3: TGTAGCGTTGAAAACTTGCCCTACGAGCAGTACCTC. Translation gives CSVENLPYEQYL. The rearrangement joins TRBV29-1 to TRBJ2-7, with a possible D match to TRBD2 (5 bases). In germline, CDR1 is SQVTM, CDR2 ANQGSEA. This CDR3 has 12 residues.

Here the CDR3 DNA reads TGTGCCAGCCTCGGACAGGGGGCGCCTAATGAAAAACTGTTTTTT. This sequence encodes CASLGQGAPNEKLFF. The chain uses TRBV2 and TRBJ1-4; 11 bases fit TRBD1. The CDR3 runs 15 residues. The ends lost 8 bases at V and 3 bases at J; junction bases unmatched: 5. Germline-derived CDR1 and CDR2 are SNHLY and FYNNEI.

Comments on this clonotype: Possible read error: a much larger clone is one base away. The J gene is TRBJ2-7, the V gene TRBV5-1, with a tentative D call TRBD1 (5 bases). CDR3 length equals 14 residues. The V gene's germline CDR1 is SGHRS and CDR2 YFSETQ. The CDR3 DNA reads TGCGCCGGCAGGGTGCAGGTCAACTCCTACGAGCAGTACTTC. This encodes CAGRVQVNSYEQYF.

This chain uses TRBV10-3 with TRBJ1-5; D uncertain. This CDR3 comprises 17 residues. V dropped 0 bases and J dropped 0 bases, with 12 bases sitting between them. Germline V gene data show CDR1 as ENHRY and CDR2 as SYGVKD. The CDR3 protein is CAISESASIYSNQPQHF. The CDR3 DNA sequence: TGTGCCATCAGTGAGTCCGCCAGCATTTATAGCAATCAGCCCCAGCATTTT.

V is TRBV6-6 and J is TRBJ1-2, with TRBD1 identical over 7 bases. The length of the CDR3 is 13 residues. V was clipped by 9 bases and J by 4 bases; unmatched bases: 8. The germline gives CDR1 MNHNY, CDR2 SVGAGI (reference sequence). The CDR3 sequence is CASTRDSVYGYTF. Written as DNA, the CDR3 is TGTGCCAGTACCCGGGACAGCGTCTATGGCTACACCTTC.

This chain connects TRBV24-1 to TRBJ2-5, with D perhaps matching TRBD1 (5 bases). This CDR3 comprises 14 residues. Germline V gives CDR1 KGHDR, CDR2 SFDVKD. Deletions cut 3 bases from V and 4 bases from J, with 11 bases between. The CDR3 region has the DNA TGTGCCACCAGTGATCCAGGGTTGGGAGAGACCCAGTACTTC. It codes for CATSDPGLGETQYF.

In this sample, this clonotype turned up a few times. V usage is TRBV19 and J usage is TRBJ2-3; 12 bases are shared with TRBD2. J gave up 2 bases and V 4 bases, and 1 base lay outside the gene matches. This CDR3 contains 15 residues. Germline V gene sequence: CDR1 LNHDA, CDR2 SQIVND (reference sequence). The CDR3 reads CASSTSGRATDTQYF. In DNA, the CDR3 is TGTGCCAGTAGTACTAGCGGGAGGGCCACAGATACGCAGTATTTT.

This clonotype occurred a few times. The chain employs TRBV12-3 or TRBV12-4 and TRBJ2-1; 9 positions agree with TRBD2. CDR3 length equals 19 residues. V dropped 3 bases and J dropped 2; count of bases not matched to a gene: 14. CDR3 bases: TGTGCCAGCAGTTTTAGGGTAGCGGGGGTGGGGGACACCTACAATGAGCAGTTCTTC. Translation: CASSFRVAGVGDTYNEQFF.

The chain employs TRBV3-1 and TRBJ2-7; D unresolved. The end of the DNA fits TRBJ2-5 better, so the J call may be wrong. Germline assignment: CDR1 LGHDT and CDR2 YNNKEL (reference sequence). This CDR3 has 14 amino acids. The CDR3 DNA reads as TGTGCCAGCAGCCTGGGCCAACTGGGAGAGACCCAGTACTTC. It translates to CASSLGQLGETQYF.

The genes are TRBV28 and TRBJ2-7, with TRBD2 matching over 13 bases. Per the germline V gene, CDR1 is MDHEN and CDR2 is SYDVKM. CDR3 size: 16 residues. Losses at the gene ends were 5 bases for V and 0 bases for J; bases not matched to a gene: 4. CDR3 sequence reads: CASSQGTSGTSYEQYF. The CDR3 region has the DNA TGTGCCAGCAGTCAGGGGACTAGCGGGACCTCCTACGAGCAGTACTTC.

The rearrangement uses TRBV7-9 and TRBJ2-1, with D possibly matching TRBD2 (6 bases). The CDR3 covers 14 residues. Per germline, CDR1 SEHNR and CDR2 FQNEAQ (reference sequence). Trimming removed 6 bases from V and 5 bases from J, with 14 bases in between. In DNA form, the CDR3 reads TGTGCCAGCAGGACGGACTATACTGACAATGAGCAGTTCTTC. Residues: CASRTDYTDNEQFF.